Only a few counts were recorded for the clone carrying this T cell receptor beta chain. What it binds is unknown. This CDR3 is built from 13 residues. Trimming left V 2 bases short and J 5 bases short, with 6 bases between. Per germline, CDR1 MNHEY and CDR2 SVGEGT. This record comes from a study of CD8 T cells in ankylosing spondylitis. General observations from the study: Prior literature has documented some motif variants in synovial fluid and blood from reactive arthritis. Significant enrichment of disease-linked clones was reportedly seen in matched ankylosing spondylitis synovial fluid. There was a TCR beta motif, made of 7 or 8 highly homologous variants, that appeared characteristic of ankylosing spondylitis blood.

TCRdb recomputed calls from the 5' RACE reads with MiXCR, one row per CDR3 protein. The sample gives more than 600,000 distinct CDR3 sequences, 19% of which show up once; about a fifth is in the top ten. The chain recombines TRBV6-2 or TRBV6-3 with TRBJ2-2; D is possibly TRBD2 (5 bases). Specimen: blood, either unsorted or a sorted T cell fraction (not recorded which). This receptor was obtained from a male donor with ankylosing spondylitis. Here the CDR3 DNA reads TGTGCCAGCAGTTACGGCGGGACCGGGGAGCTGTTTTTT. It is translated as CASSYGGTGELFF.